Each of the 15 T cell receptor beta chains below was sequenced from the same sample in a study of cytomegalovirus exposure and HLA in healthy donors. In the PCR, 60 Vbeta and 13 Jbeta primers were used. The method was immunoSEQ multiplex PCR; TCRdb's version includes in-frame clones alone and lacks a portion of them. The sample has roughly 100,000 clones; around 86% are singletons. The sample taken for sequencing was PBMCs. All receptors come from a man aged 25-40 years in good health and CMV-seropositive.

V and J are TRBV9 and TRBJ2-7; D not resolved. Germline V gives CDR1 SGDLS, CDR2 YYNGEE. V shed 0 bases and J shed 5 bases, with 9 bases lying between them. The CDR3 is 13 residues long. DNA for the CDR3: TGTGCCAGCAGCGTAGAAGCCTCTAACGAGCAGTACTTC. Its translation: CASSVEASNEQYF.

The V call is TRBV6-5, the J call TRBJ2-1, with 7 positions matching TRBD1. The CDR3 spans 13 residues. CDR1 and CDR2 from the germline V gene are MNHEY and SVGAGI. V dropped 8 bases and J dropped 10; count of bases not matched to a gene: 11. This CDR3 reads CASRGTVKVEQFF. The CDR3 DNA reads TGTGCCAGCCGTGGGACAGTCAAAGTAGAGCAGTTCTTC.

This clone occurred once. This chain links TRBV6-1 with TRBJ2-2; 7 nucleotides align to TRBD1. The CDR3 covers 16 residues. Unmatched junction bases numbered 7, after V lost 1 base and J lost 5 bases. Germline-derived CDR1 and CDR2 are MNHNS and SASEGT. The CDR3: CASSEGTGLGTGELFF. For the CDR3, the DNA is TGTGCCAGCAGTGAAGGGACAGGTCTGGGGACCGGGGAGCTGTTTTTT.

The chain employs TRBV6-1 and TRBJ2-5; 7 positions agree with TRBD1. The DNA matches TRBJ2-7 better at its end, which makes the J call doubtful. Germline CDR1 reads MNHNS; CDR2 reads SASEGT. CDR3 length equals 13 residues. The CDR3 reads CASTPGQTDEQYF. In DNA, the CDR3 is TGTGCCAGCACTCCGGGACAGACCGACGAGCAGTACTTC.

The CDR3 here is CASRDRGTNEQFF. CDR3 sequence (DNA): TGTGCCAGCCGGGACAGGGGGACGAATGAGCAGTTCTTC. The chain has TRBV27 and TRBJ2-1, with TRBD1 matching over 11 bases. After removal of 8 bases from V and 7 bases from J, the junction contained 4 bases not matched to a gene. Germline V gene lookup returns CDR1 MNHEY and CDR2 SMNVEV (reference sequence). The CDR3 loop spans 13 amino acids.

This clone was detected only a few times. The chain employs TRBV6-1 and TRBJ2-3; TRBD2 is a possible D gene (5 bases). V dropped 3 bases and J dropped 4 bases, with 5 bases sitting between them. Germline loops: CDR1 MNHNS, CDR2 SASEGT. CDR3 length: 12 amino acids. CDR3 coding DNA: TGTGCCAGCAGTGACGGGGCAGATACGCAGTATTTT. It yields the protein CASSDGADTQYF.

The rearrangement uses TRBV2 and TRBJ1-5, with D possibly matching TRBD1 (6 bases). The CDR3 sequence is 15 residues long. Germline V gene lookup returns CDR1 SNHLY and CDR2 FYNNEI. The V and J ends lost 5 bases and 0 bases respectively, with 11 bases between them. CDR3 in DNA: TGTGCCAGCAGTTCGGACAGAAATAGCAATCAGCCCCAGCATTTT. Translated, it gives CASSSDRNSNQPQHF.

This chain joins TRBV2 and TRBJ1-2; D ambiguous. Germline V gene sequence: CDR1 SNHLY, CDR2 FYNNEI. With 4 bases removed from V and 7 bases from J, the gap between germline ends came to 13 bases. This CDR3 comprises 13 residues. The CDR3 reads CASSVAGEGGYTF. Here the CDR3 DNA reads TGTGCCAGCAGTGTCGCAGGCGAGGGTGGCTACACCTTC.

The chain is built from TRBV7-2 and TRBJ2-5; D is possibly TRBD1 (5 bases). Per germline, CDR1 SGHTA and CDR2 FQGNSA. The CDR3 sequence is 14 residues long. Trimming removed 1 base at V and 5 bases at J, with 11 bases between. CDR3 DNA sequence: TGTGCCAGCAGCTTAGGAACAGGTTTGGAGACCCAGTACTTC. Residues: CASSLGTGLETQYF.

This clone was observed once. The V and J genes are TRBV5-6 and TRBJ1-5; TRBD1 matches at 7 bases. This CDR3 has 16 amino acids. In germline, CDR1 is SGHDT, CDR2 YYEEEE. Trimming cost V 1 base and J 2 bases; bases outside gene matches: 6. This CDR3 reads CASSLSLTGGNQPQHF. The CDR3 DNA sequence: TGTGCCAGCAGCTTGTCCCTCACAGGGGGCAATCAGCCCCAGCATTTT. Together with reference TRBV5-6 and TRBJ1-5, the CDR3 gives the full variable domain: DAGVTQSPTHLIKTRGQQVTLRCSPKSGHDTVSWYQQALGQGPQFIFQYYEEEERQRGNFPDRFSGHQFPNYSSELNVNALLLGDSALYLCASSLSLTGGNQPQHFGDGTRLSIL.

Remarks on this clone: The same CDR3 is also encoded by other DNA sequences in this sample. This chain uses TRBV9 with TRBJ2-7; TRBD1 aligns across 8 bases. The CDR3 has 14 residues. The V gene's germline CDR1 is SGDLS and CDR2 YYNGEE. Germline trimming cut 2 bases from V and 2 bases from J; bases unmatched to any gene: 3. The DNA of the CDR3 is TGTGCCAGCAGCGTGGGGACAGGAGCCTACGAGCAGTACTTC. It codes for CASSVGTGAYEQYF.

The chain joins TRBV5-4 to TRBJ1-6, with D maybe TRBD1 (6 bases). CDR3 length: 14 amino acids. V was clipped by 4 bases and J by 8 bases, with 13 bases between them. CDR1 and CDR2 (germline): SGHNT, YYREEE (reference sequence). The chain's CDR3 is CASSARDTYSPLHF. DNA of the CDR3: TGTGCCAGCAGCGCCCGGGACACTTATTCACCCCTCCACTTT.

The V gene is TRBV5-1, the J gene TRBJ2-3, with 11 bases matching TRBD2. The CDR3 contains 19 residues. V was clipped by 0 bases and J by 0 bases; unmatched bases: 9. Germline V gene data show CDR1 as SGHRS and CDR2 as YFSETQ. In nucleotides, the CDR3 is TGCGCCAGCAGCTTGGGGGCTAGCGGGGGGATCGCTAGCACAGATACGCAGTATTTT. It specifies CASSLGASGGIASTDTQYF.

V and J are TRBV4-1 and TRBJ2-5; perhaps TRBD2 as D (5 bases). V shed 2 bases and J shed 9 bases, with 19 bases lying between them. The CDR3 is 15 amino acids. CDR1 is MGHRA and CDR2 is YSYEKL in the germline V gene. The CDR3 DNA reads as TGCGCCAGCAGCCAAATCTTGGCCCCGGCGGGTCCCCAGTACTTC. Residues: CASSQILAPAGPQYF.

The rearrangement links TRBV19 to TRBJ1-6, with D possibly TRBD1 on 6 matching bases. Per the germline V gene, CDR1 is LNHDA and CDR2 is SQIVND (reference sequence). The V and J ends lost 6 bases and 8 bases respectively, with 8 bases between them. The CDR3 has 12 amino acids. The CDR3 reads CASRAGDSPLHF. DNA for the CDR3: TGTGCCAGTAGGGCAGGGGATTCACCCCTCCACTTT.